Listed below are T cell receptor beta chains from one sample, sequenced in a study of T cell responses to AZD1222 COVID-19 vaccine. Sequencing used immunoSEQ multiplex PCR; TCRdb keeps in-frame clones, though not all of them. The sample includes over 150,000 clones, more than 90% of them seen just once. The specimen comprised peripheral blood, sampled on day 0 of AZD1222 vaccination. These receptors originate from an adult in good health. Each CDR3 is given with its conserved first and last residue. The order of the fields is CDR3 protein, CDR3 DNA, clone size, D gene, J gene, V gene. The D gene is left open where the match is weak. The size of a clone is reported for some rows only, either as once, few or many, or as a class for expanded clones.

CASSQVRNEQFF	TGTGCCAGCAGCCAAGTCCGAAATGAGCAGTTCTTC	.	.	TRBJ2-1	TRBV3-1/TRBV3-2
CASSLRGGANYGYTF	TGTGCCAGCAGCCTCAGGGGGGGGGCGAACTATGGCTACACCTTC	.	TRBD1	TRBJ1-2	TRBV4-2
CASSLLLGTGRSWNEQFF	TGCGCCAGCAGCCTTCTCCTCGGGACCGGGAGGTCTTGGAATGAGCAGTTCTTC	.	TRBD2	TRBJ2-1	TRBV4-1
CASTAFLLNGYTF	TGTGCCAGCACAGCTTTCCTACTAAATGGCTACACCTTC	.	.	TRBJ1-2	TRBV6-5
CASGLAGNGRASYEQYF	TGTGCTAGTGGTTTGGCCGGCAACGGGAGGGCCTCCTACGAGCAGTACTTC	.	TRBD2	TRBJ2-7	TRBV12-5
CASSRLRGPEETQYF	TGTGCCAGCAGCCGCCTTAGGGGGCCGGAAGAGACCCAGTACTTC	.	TRBD1	TRBJ2-5	TRBV3-1/TRBV3-2
CASSLKAGYEQYF	TGTGCCAGCAGTTTGAAAGCAGGCTACGAGCAGTACTTC	.	.	TRBJ2-7	TRBV12-3/TRBV12-4
CASRGEGYQPQHF	TGTGCCAGCAGGGGGGAAGGTTATCAGCCCCAGCATTTT	.	.	TRBJ1-5	TRBV6-5
CASSLSGITEAFF	TGTGCCAGTAGTTTATCGGGGATCACTGAAGCTTTCTTT	.	.	TRBJ1-1	TRBV19
CASSSGGINQPQHF	TGTGCCAGCAGTTCAGGGGGGATAAATCAGCCCCAGCATTTT	.	TRBD1	TRBJ1-5	TRBV6-6
CASSVADRSNGYTF	TGTGCCAGCAGCGTAGCGGACAGGTCTAATGGCTACACCTTC	.	TRBD1	TRBJ1-2	TRBV9
CASRDSSRYEQYF	TGTGCCAGCAGGGACAGTTCGCGCTACGAGCAGTACTTC	.	.	TRBJ2-7	TRBV2
CASSFTGTSGTHEQYF	TGTGCCAGCAGCTTCACGGGGACTAGCGGGACCCACGAGCAGTACTTC	.	TRBD2	TRBJ2-7	TRBV7-2
CASSLRQGAGEQYF	TGTGCCAGCAGCTTGAGGCAGGGGGCTGGCGAGCAGTACTTC	few	TRBD1	TRBJ2-7	TRBV5-4
CASSLRQGLNEQFF	TGTGCCAGCAGTTTACGGCAGGGGTTGAATGAGCAGTTCTTC	.	.	TRBJ2-1	TRBV27
CASSPEGGYGYTF	TGTGCCAGCTCACCGGAGGGAGGCTATGGCTACACCTTC	.	.	TRBJ1-2	TRBV18
CAIRGTGTEGYGYTF	TGTGCCATCAGGGGGACAGGAACAGAAGGGTATGGCTACACCTTC	once	TRBD1	TRBJ1-2	TRBV10-3
CASSQDPVYYGYTF	TGTGCCAGCAGCCAAGATCCAGTATACTATGGCTACACCTTC	.	.	TRBJ1-2	TRBV3-1/TRBV3-2
CASSPGTSRYNEQFF	TGCGCCAGCAGTCCCGGGACAAGCAGATACAATGAGCAGTTCTTC	.	.	TRBJ2-1	TRBV10-1
CASSPPGLATDTQYF	TGTGCCAGCTCACCACCGGGACTAGCTACAGATACGCAGTATTTT	.	TRBD2	TRBJ2-3	TRBV18
CASSPPGPTDTQYF	TGTGCCAGCAGCCCTCCCGGCCCCACAGATACGCAGTATTTT	.	.	TRBJ2-3	TRBV7-2
CASSPPTGAGTGELFF	TGTGCCAGCTCACCACCGACGGGAGCTGGAACCGGGGAGCTGTTTTTT	.	.	TRBJ2-2	TRBV18
CASSYIRGNTEAFF	TGTGCCAGCAGTTACATCAGGGGAAACACTGAAGCTTTCTTT	.	.	TRBJ1-1	TRBV6-5
CASSGLAKNIQYF	TGTGCCAGCAGTGGCCTAGCCAAAAACATTCAGTACTTC	.	.	TRBJ2-4	TRBV14
CASSYLRVGANVLTF	TGTGCCAGCAGCTACCTCAGGGTTGGGGCCAACGTCCTGACTTTC	.	.	TRBJ2-6	TRBV7-9
CASSQRGRGVATNEKLFF	TGTGCCAGCAGTCAAAGGGGCAGGGGTGTCGCGACTAATGAAAAACTGTTTTTT	few	.	TRBJ1-4	TRBV6-6
CASSESRKGDYGYTF	TGCGCCAGCAGTGAGTCGAGGAAAGGGGACTATGGCTACACCTTC	.	.	TRBJ1-2	TRBV10-1
CASSLWTSRAGELFF	TGTGCCAGCAGCCTGTGGACTAGCAGGGCCGGGGAGCTGTTTTTT	.	TRBD2	TRBJ2-2	TRBV7-9
CASSQYGVGREGTNEKLFF	TGTGCCAGCAGCCAATACGGGGTAGGCAGGGAAGGAACTAATGAAAAACTGTTTTTT	.	.	TRBJ1-4	TRBV3-1/TRBV3-2
CASSPGRETETQYF	TGTGCCAGCAGCCCAGGGCGTGAAACGGAGACCCAGTACTTC	.	.	TRBJ2-5	TRBV7-9
CASSGTGLYEQYF	TGTGCCAGCAGTGGGACAGGACTCTACGAGCAGTACTTC	.	TRBD1	TRBJ2-7	TRBV25-1
CASSPTGPYEQYF	TGTGCCAGCTCACCAACAGGTCCCTACGAGCAGTACTTC	.	.	TRBJ2-7	TRBV18
CSVGRAGYEQYF	TGCAGCGTTGGCAGGGCGGGCTACGAGCAGTACTTC	.	.	TRBJ2-7	TRBV29-1
CASSVLVGGYNEQFF	TGTGCCAGCAGCGTTCTTGTAGGGGGCTACAATGAGCAGTTCTTC	.	.	TRBJ2-1	TRBV9
CASSVWWGQSGANVLTF	TGTGCCAGCAGCGTGTGGTGGGGACAGTCTGGGGCCAACGTCCTGACTTTC	.	TRBD1	TRBJ2-6	TRBV5-5
CASSPAGTATNEKLFF	TGTGCCAGCAGCCCAGCCGGGACAGCAACTAATGAAAAACTGTTTTTT	.	TRBD1	TRBJ1-4	TRBV7-9
CAWSAAGLRSHEQYF	TGTGCCTGGAGTGCCGCGGGACTTAGGAGCCACGAGCAGTACTTC	.	.	TRBJ2-7	TRBV30
CASRAGPEGEKLFF	TGTGCCAGCAGGGCGGGGCCCGAGGGCGAAAAACTGTTTTTT	.	.	TRBJ1-4	TRBV2
CASSPQWSRKSNQPQHF	TGTGCCAGCAGCCCCCAATGGTCTAGAAAAAGCAATCAGCCCCAGCATTTT	.	.	TRBJ1-5	TRBV7-8
CASSLRQGLSYEQYF	TGTGCCAGCAGTTTACGACAGGGGTTATCCTACGAGCAGTACTTC	.	TRBD1	TRBJ2-7	TRBV27
CATSRDIVTGPRSYNSPLHF	TGTGCCACCAGCAGAGATATAGTTACGGGACCTCGGTCCTATAATTCACCCCTCCACTTT	once	.	TRBJ1-6	TRBV15
CASSLDGRDHYEQYF	TGCGCCAGCAGCTTGGATGGGCGGGACCACTACGAGCAGTACTTC	.	.	TRBJ2-7	TRBV5-1
CASSEALLAGGRTDTQYF	TGTGCCAGCAGTGAAGCTTTACTAGCGGGAGGAAGGACAGATACGCAGTATTTT	.	TRBD2	TRBJ2-3	TRBV6-1
CASSPRGLAGREAKNIQYF	TGTGCCAGCAGCCCAAGAGGACTAGCGGGAAGAGAAGCCAAAAACATTCAGTACTTC	.	TRBD2	TRBJ2-4	TRBV9
CSVEDDQPSNEQFF	TGCAGCGTTGAAGATGACCAGCCTAGCAATGAGCAGTTCTTC	.	.	TRBJ2-1	TRBV29-1
CASRNLRGRTEAFF	TGTGCCAGCAGGAATCTGCGCGGGAGGACTGAAGCTTTCTTT	.	.	TRBJ1-1	TRBV27
CASSPPGGRFYNEQFF	TGTGCCAGCAGCCCACCTGGCGGGCGGTTTTACAATGAGCAGTTCTTC	.	.	TRBJ2-1	TRBV4-2
CASSLGGLAGGPANEQFF	TGTGCCAGCAGCTTAGGGGGACTAGCGGGGGGCCCCGCCAATGAGCAGTTCTTC	.	TRBD2	TRBJ2-1	TRBV11-2
CASSPRDYEQYF	TGTGCCAGCTCACCAAGGGACTACGAGCAGTACTTC	.	.	TRBJ2-7	TRBV18
CASGLGASGSTGELFF	TGTGCTAGTGGTTTGGGGGCTAGCGGGAGTACCGGGGAGCTGTTTTTT	.	TRBD2	TRBJ2-2	TRBV12-5
CASRRGQNYGYTF	TGTGCCAGCAGGAGGGGACAAAACTATGGCTACACCTTC	.	.	TRBJ1-2	TRBV6-5
CASSPRQGYEQYF	TGCGCCAGCAGCCCGCGACAGGGCTACGAGCAGTACTTC	.	TRBD1	TRBJ2-7	TRBV4-1
CASSSVTSGSPNEQFF	TGTGCCAGCAGCTCCGTGACTAGCGGGAGCCCCAATGAGCAGTTCTTC	.	TRBD2	TRBJ2-1	TRBV7-2
CASSRRQFNTEAFF	TGTGCCAGCAGTAGGCGACAGTTCAACACTGAAGCTTTCTTT	.	.	TRBJ1-1	TRBV27
CASSVGRLGNQPQHF	TGTGCCAGCAGTGTTGGCAGACTGGGCAATCAGCCCCAGCATTTT	.	.	TRBJ1-5	TRBV2
CASSYSSADTQYF	TGTGCCAGCAGTTACTCATCTGCAGATACGCAGTATTTT	.	.	TRBJ2-3	TRBV6-6
CASSFQGPNQPQHF	TGTGCCAGCAGTTTCCAGGGCCCTAATCAGCCCCAGCATTTT	.	.	TRBJ1-5	TRBV2
CSVENRDGLNYEQYF	TGCAGCGTTGAAAACCGGGACGGACTAAACTACGAGCAGTACTTC	.	.	TRBJ2-7	TRBV29-1
CATSFRTGKNIQYF	TGTGCCACCAGCTTTCGGACAGGGAAAAACATTCAGTACTTC	once	TRBD1	TRBJ2-4	TRBV15